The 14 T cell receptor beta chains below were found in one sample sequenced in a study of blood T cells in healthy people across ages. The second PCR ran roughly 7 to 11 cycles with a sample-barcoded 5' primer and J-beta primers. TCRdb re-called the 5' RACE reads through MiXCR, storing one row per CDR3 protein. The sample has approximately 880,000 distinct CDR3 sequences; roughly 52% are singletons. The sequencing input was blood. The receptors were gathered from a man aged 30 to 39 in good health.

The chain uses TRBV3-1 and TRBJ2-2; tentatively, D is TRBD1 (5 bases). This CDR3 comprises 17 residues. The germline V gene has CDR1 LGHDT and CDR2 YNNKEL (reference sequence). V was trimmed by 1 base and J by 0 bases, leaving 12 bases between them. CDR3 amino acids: CASSQGPGLTNTGELFF. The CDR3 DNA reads TGTGCCAGCAGCCAAGGCCCAGGGCTAACGAACACCGGGGAGCTGTTTTTT.

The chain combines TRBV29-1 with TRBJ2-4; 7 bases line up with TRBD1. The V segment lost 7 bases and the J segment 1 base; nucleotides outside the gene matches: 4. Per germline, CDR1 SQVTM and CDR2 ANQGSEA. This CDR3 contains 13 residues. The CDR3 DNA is TGCAGCGCCGAGGGGGCGGCCAAAAACATTCAGTACTTC. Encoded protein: CSAEGAAKNIQYF.

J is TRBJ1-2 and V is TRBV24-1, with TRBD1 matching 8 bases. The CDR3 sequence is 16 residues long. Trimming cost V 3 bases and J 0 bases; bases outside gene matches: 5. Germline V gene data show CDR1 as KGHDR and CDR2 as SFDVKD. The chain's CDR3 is CATSDPGQGANYGYTF. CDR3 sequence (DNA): TGTGCCACCAGTGATCCTGGACAGGGAGCTAACTATGGCTACACCTTC.

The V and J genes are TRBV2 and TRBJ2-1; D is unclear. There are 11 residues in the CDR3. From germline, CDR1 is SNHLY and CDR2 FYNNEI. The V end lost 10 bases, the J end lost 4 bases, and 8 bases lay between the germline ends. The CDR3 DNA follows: TGTGCCACACAGCTTTACAATGAGCAGTTCTTC. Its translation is CATQLYNEQFF.

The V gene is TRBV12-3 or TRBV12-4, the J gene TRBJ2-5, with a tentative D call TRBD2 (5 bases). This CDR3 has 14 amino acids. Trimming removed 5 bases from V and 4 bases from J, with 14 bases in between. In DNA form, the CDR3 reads TGTGCCAGCAGTCCCAGAGGACTGGGAGAGACCCAGTACTTC. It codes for CASSPRGLGETQYF.

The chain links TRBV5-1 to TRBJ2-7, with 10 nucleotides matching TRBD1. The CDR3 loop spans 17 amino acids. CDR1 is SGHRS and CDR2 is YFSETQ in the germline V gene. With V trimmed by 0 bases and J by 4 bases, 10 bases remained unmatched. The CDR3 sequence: CASSLAPPGQGMYEQYF. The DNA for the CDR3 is TGCGCCAGCAGCTTGGCTCCTCCGGGACAGGGGATGTACGAGCAGTACTTC.

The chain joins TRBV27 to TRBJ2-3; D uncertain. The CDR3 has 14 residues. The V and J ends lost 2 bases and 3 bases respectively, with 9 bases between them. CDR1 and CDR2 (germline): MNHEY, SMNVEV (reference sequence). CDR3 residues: CASSLPTRTDTQYF. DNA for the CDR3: TGTGCCAGCAGTTTACCTACCCGGACAGATACGCAGTATTTT.

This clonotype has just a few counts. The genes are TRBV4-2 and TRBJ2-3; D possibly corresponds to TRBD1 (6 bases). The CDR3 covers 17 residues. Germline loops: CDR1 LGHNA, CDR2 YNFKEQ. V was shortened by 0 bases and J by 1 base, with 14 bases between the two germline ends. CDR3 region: CASSQEGTRTRTDTQYF. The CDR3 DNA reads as TGTGCCAGCAGCCAAGAAGGGACACGGACTCGCACAGATACGCAGTATTTT.

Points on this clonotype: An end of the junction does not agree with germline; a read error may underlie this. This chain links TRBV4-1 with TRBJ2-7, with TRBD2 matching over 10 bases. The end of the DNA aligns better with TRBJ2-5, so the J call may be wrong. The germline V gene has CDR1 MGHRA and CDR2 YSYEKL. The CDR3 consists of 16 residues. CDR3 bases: TGCGCCGGCAGCCAAGAATCAAGCGGGGGGGCTGAGACCCAGTACTTC. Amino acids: CAGSQESSGGAETQYF.

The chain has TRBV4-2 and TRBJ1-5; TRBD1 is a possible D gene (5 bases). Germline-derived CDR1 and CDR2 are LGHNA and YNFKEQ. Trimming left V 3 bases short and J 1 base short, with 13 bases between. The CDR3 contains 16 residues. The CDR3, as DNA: TGTGCCAGCAGCCATGAGCCAGGGCCAAGCAATCAGCCCCAGCATTTT. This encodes CASSHEPGPSNQPQHF.

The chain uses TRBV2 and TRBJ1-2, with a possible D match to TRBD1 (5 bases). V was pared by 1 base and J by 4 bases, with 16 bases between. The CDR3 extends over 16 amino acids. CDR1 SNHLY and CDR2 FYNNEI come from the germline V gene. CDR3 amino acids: CASSEGDPGYGYGYTF. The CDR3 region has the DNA TGTGCCAGCAGTGAAGGGGACCCAGGTTACGGCTATGGCTACACCTTC.

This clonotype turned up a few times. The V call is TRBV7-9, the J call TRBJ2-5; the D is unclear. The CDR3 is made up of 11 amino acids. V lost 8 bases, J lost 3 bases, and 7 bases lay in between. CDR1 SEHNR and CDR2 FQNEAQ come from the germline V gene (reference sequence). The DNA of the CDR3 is TGTGCCAGCGGAACCGAAGAGACCCAGTACTTC. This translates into CASGTEETQYF.

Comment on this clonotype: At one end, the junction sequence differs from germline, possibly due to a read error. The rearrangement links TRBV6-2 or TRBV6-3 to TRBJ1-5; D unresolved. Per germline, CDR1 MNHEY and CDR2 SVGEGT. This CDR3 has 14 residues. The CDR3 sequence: CASSYVSFNQPRHF. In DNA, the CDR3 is TGTGCCAGCAGTTACGTCAGTTTCAATCAGCCCCGGCATTTT.

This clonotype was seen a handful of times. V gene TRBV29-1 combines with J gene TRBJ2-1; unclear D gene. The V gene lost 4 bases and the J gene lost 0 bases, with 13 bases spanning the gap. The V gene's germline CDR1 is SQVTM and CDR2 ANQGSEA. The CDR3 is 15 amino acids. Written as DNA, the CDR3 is TGCAGCGTTGTATCCTATCATACCTCCTACAATGAGCAGTTCTTC. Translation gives CSVVSYHTSYNEQFF.